This entry lists 18 T cell receptor beta chains sequenced from one sample in a study of response to subunit inactivated influenza vaccine. TCRdb re-called the RT-PCR reads through MiXCR, storing one row per CDR3 protein. The sample has 500,000 or so distinct CDR3 sequences, roughly 9.8% seen once. The specimen was PBMCs from blood, collected roughly 46 days after vaccination. The origin of the receptors is a man in his fifties who received an inactivated influenza vaccine.

The chain combines TRBV7-2 with TRBJ2-7; TRBD2 might be the D (6 bases). CDR3 length: 15 residues. V was cut by 5 bases and J by 6 bases, with 20 bases left in between. CDR1 is SGHTA, CDR2 FQGNSA, per germline. Here the CDR3 reads CASSLRGLPILEQYF. In nucleotides, the CDR3 is TGTGCCAGCAGCCTTAGGGGACTTCCAATCCTCGAGCAGTACTTC.

This clonotype was counted many times. The rearrangement joins TRBV20-1 to TRBJ2-1, with TRBD2 matching over 7 bases. Germline trimming cut 0 bases from V and 11 bases from J; bases unmatched to any gene: 7. Germline CDR1 and CDR2: DFQATT and SNEGSKA (reference sequence). The CDR3 runs 13 residues. In DNA form, the CDR3 reads TGCAGTGCTAGAGATCAACAAGCGGGGAAGCAGTTCTTC. Translating gives CSARDQQAGKQFF.

This clonotype came up a few times. The chain is built from TRBV20-1 and TRBJ2-3; D not certain. CDR1 and CDR2 from the germline V gene are DFQATT and SNEGSKA (reference sequence). This CDR3 is built from 13 residues. Trimming removed 0 bases at V and 4 bases at J, with 8 bases between. This chain's CDR3 is CSARDSGADTQYF. DNA of the CDR3: TGCAGTGCTAGAGACTCGGGTGCAGATACGCAGTATTTT.

This clonotype was seen a handful of times. This chain uses TRBV18 with TRBJ2-5, with D hard to call. CDR1 is KGHSH and CDR2 is LQKENI in the germline V gene. The CDR3 loop spans 13 amino acids. Trimming took 0 bases from V and 1 from J, leaving 3 bases between them. CDR3 bases: TGTGCCAGCTCACCACCGGCCCAAGAGACCCAGTACTTC. Translation gives CASSPPAQETQYF.

Many counts were recorded for this clonotype. CDR3 nucleotide sequence: TGCGCCAGCAGCCCCGCAGGAACCTACAATGAGCAGTTCTTC. This encodes CASSPAGTYNEQFF. The chain has TRBV4-3 and TRBJ2-1; unclear D gene. CDR1 and CDR2 from the germline V gene are LGHNA and YSLEER. V dropped 4 bases and J dropped 2 bases, with 9 bases sitting between them. The CDR3 runs 14 residues.

V usage is TRBV6-5 and J usage is TRBJ2-1; maybe TRBD2 (6 bases). V lost 2 bases to trimming and J lost 7 bases, with 15 bases between them. Germline assignment: CDR1 MNHEY and CDR2 SVGAGI. The CDR3 is 15 residues long. As DNA, the CDR3 is TGTGCCAGCAGTTACCTCGGGACTGGAAGAAATGAGCAGTTCTTC. Translating gives CASSYLGTGRNEQFF.

J is TRBJ2-1 and V is TRBV6-2 or TRBV6-3; no clear D gene. Germline V gene data show CDR1 as MNHEY and CDR2 as SVGEGT. The CDR3 runs 14 residues. V dropped 5 bases and J dropped 3 bases, with 11 bases sitting between them. CDR3 protein: CASSTLGLYNEQFF. DNA of the CDR3: TGTGCCAGCAGTACCCTGGGCCTCTACAATGAGCAGTTCTTC.

In its sample, this clonotype was seen a few times. CDR3 sequence (DNA): TGTGCCATCAGTGAGTCGACGGCAGAGGTTTCACCCCTCCACTTT. It encodes CAISESTAEVSPLHF. This chain connects TRBV10-3 to TRBJ1-6; no firm D call. Trimming pared 0 bases from V and 9 bases from J, leaving 12 bases between. Germline V lookup: CDR1 ENHRY, CDR2 SYGVKD. This CDR3 has 15 residues.

In this sample, this clonotype turned up a few times. This sequence joins TRBV7-2 and TRBJ2-7, with D unclear. The V gene lost 3 bases and the J gene lost 0 bases, with 9 bases spanning the gap. The germline V gene has CDR1 SGHTA and CDR2 FQGNSA. CDR3 length equals 14 residues. This chain's CDR3 is CASSFPESSYEQYF. DNA of the CDR3: TGTGCCAGCAGCTTCCCCGAGAGCTCCTACGAGCAGTACTTC. Drawing the rest from reference TRBV7-2 and TRBJ2-7, the complete variable domain is GAGVSQSPSNKVTEKGKDVELRCDPISGHTALYWYRQSLGQGLEFLIYFQGNSAPDKSGLPSDRFSAERTGGSVSTLTIQRTQQEDSAVYLCASSFPESSYEQYFGPGTRLTVT.

The chain employs TRBV3-1 and TRBJ2-1, with D possibly matching TRBD2 (5 bases). From germline, CDR1 is LGHDT and CDR2 YNNKEL (reference sequence). The CDR3 loop spans 16 amino acids. V was cut by 0 bases and J by 9 bases, with 18 bases left in between. In DNA, the CDR3 is TGTGCCAGCAGCCAAGAGCGGCTGATAGTAGAGGGTGAGCAGTTCTTC. Its protein is CASSQERLIVEGEQFF.

This clonotype has just a few counts. This rearrangement joins TRBV20-1 to TRBJ2-3; TRBD2 matches 10 bases. The CDR3 totals 15 residues. The germline V gene encodes CDR1 DFQATT and CDR2 SNEGSKA (reference sequence). V dropped 1 base and J dropped 1; count of bases not matched to a gene: 2. CDR3 amino acids: CSARVLAGGTDTQYF. The CDR3 bases are TGCAGTGCTAGAGTGCTAGCGGGAGGCACAGATACGCAGTATTTT.

A few counts support this clonotype. This chain joins TRBV5-5 and TRBJ2-5; possibly TRBD1 or TRBD2 for D (5 bases each). CDR1 is SGHKS, CDR2 YYEKEE, per germline (reference sequence). V was pared by 3 bases and J by 2 bases, with 11 bases between. The CDR3 is 14 residues long. The chain's CDR3 is CASSYMWGQETQYF. For the CDR3, the DNA is TGTGCCAGCAGCTACATGTGGGGGCAAGAGACCCAGTACTTC.

This clonotype was detected ten times or more. The V and J genes are TRBV6-1 and TRBJ2-7; D uncertain. Germline CDR1 is MNHNS and CDR2 is SASEGT. V was shortened by 2 bases and J by 1 base, with 9 bases between the two germline ends. This CDR3 contains 14 residues. DNA for the CDR3: TGTGCCAGCAGTGAACTCAGTCGGTCCTACGAGCAGTACTTC. Amino acid sequence: CASSELSRSYEQYF.

J is TRBJ2-1 and V is TRBV14, with D perhaps matching TRBD1 or TRBD2 (5 bases each). Germline V gene data show CDR1 as SGHDN and CDR2 as FVKESK. This CDR3 is built from 13 residues. The V end was cut by 2 bases, the J end by 9 bases, with 11 bases between. Here the CDR3 reads CASSQQGTGEQFF. The CDR3 DNA sequence: TGTGCCAGCAGCCAACAAGGGACCGGTGAGCAGTTCTTC.

This clonotype was seen more than once but under ten times. The rearrangement links TRBV5-1 to TRBJ2-3; TRBD2 matches 15 bases. The CDR3 runs 19 residues. With 4 bases clipped from V and 2 bases from J, the junction kept 11 bases outside the gene matches. CDR1 and CDR2 (germline): SGHRS, YFSETQ. The CDR3 loop is CASSQGTSGGFSFTDTQYF. CDR3 bases: TGCGCCAGCAGCCAAGGGACTAGCGGGGGGTTCTCTTTCACAGATACGCAGTATTTT.

In its sample, this clonotype was seen a few times. The chain combines TRBV11-2 with TRBJ2-3, with unresolved D. The CDR3 runs 11 residues. The germline gives CDR1 SGHAT, CDR2 FQNNGV. The germline V and J ends were trimmed by 6 bases and 8 bases, with 9 bases remaining between them. CDR3 sequence (DNA): TGTGCCAGCAGTTCCGGGTCTACGCAGTATTTT. Translation gives CASSSGSTQYF.

This clonotype was observed many times. V is TRBV29-1 and J is TRBJ1-1; D is unresolved. Germline lookup yields CDR1 SQVTM and CDR2 ANQGSEA. V shed 0 bases and J shed 4 bases, with 3 bases lying between them. The CDR3 contains 11 residues. The CDR3 reads CSVEDATEAFF. The CDR3 DNA sequence: TGCAGCGTTGAAGATGCCACTGAAGCTTTCTTT.

This chain links TRBV28 with TRBJ2-2; 9 nucleotides agree with TRBD1. The J segment lost 5 bases and the V segment lost 6 bases, leaving 7 bases of the junction unmatched. CDR3 length equals 15 residues. Germline CDR1 reads MDHEN; CDR2 reads SYDVKM. DNA for the CDR3: TGTGCCAGCAGACCCGGGACAGGGTGGACCGGGGAGCTGTTTTTT. The encoded protein is CASRPGTGWTGELFF.